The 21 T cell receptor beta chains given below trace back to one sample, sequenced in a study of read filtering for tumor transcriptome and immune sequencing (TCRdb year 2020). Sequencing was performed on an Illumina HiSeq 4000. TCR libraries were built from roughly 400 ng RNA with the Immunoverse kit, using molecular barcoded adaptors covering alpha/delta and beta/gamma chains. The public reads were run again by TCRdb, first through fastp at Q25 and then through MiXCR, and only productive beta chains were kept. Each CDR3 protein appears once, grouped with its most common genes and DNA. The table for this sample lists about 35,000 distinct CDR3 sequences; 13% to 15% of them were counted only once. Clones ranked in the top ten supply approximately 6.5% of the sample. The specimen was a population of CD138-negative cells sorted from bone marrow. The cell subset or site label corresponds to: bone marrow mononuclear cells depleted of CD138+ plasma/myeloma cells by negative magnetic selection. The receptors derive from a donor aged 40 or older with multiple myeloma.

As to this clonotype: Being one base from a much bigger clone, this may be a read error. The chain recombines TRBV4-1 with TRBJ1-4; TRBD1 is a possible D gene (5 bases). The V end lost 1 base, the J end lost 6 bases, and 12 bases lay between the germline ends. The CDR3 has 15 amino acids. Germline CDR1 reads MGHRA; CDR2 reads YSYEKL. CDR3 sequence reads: CASSQGPQGDEKLFF. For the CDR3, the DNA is TGCGCCAGCAGCCAAGGTCCCCAGGGAGATGAAAAACTGTTTTTT.

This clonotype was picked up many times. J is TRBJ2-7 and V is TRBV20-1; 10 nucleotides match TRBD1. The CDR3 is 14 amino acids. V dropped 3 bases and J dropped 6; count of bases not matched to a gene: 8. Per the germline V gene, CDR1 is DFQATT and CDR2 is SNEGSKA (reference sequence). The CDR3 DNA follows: TGCAGTGCTAGGGGGACAGGGGAACAAAGCGAGCAGTACTTC. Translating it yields CSARGTGEQSEQYF.

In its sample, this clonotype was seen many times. CDR3 sequence: CASSLEGVGGGSYNEQFF. The CDR3 DNA reads as TGCGCCAGCAGCTTGGAGGGGGTGGGGGGGGGCTCCTACAATGAGCAGTTCTTC. This chain uses TRBV5-1 with TRBJ2-1, with D possibly matching TRBD2 (7 bases). Trimming cost V 0 bases and J 0 bases, with 16 bases left between them. The CDR3 runs to 18 residues. CDR1 and CDR2 (germline): SGHRS, YFSETQ.

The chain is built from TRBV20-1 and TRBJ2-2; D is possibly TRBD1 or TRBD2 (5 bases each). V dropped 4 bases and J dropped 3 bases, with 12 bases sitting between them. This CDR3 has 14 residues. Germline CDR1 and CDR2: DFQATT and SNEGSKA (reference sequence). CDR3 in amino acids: CSANRGLDTGELFF. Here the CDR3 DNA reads TGCAGTGCTAACCGGGGCCTGGACACCGGGGAGCTGTTTTTT.

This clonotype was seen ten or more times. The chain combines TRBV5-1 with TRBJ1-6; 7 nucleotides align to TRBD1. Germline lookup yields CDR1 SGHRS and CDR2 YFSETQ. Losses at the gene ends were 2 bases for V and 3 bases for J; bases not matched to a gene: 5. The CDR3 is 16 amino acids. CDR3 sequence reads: CASSLTGARYNSPLHF. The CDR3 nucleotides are TGCGCCAGCAGCTTAACAGGGGCCCGCTATAATTCACCCCTCCACTTT.

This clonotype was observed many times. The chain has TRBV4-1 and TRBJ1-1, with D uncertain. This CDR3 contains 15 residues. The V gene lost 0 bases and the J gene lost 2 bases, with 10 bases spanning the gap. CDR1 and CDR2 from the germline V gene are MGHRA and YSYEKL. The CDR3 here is CASSQDRNYNTEAFF. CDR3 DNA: TGCGCCAGCAGCCAAGACAGAAACTACAACACTGAAGCTTTCTTT.

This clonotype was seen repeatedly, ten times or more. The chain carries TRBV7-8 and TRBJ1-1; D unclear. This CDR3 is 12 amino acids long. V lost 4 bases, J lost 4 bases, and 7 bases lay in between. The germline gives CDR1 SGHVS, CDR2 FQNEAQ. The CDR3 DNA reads TGTGCCAGCAGCTGGGGTGGCACTGAAGCTTTCTTT. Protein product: CASSWGGTEAFF.

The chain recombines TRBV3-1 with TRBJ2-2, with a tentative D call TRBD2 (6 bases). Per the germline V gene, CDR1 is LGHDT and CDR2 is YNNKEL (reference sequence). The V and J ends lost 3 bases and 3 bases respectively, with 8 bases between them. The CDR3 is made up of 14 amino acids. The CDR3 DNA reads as TGTGCCAGCAGCCACCGGGGGTACACCGGGGAGCTGTTTTTT. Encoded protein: CASSHRGYTGELFF.

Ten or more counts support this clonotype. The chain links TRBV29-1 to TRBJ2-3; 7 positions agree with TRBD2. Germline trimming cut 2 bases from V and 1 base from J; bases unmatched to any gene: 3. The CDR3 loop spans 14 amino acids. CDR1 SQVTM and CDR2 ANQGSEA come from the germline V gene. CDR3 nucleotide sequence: TGCAGCGTTGAACGGGGGGTTGGCACAGATACGCAGTATTTT. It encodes CSVERGVGTDTQYF.

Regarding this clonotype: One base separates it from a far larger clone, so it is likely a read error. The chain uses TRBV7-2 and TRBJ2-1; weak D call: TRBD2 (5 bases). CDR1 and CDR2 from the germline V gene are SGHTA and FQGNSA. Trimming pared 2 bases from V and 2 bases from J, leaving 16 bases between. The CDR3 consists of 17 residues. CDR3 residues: CASSLRGSRATYNEQFF. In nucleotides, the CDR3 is TGTGCCAGCAGCTTACGAGGCTCGCGGGCCACCTACAATGAGCAGTTCTTC.

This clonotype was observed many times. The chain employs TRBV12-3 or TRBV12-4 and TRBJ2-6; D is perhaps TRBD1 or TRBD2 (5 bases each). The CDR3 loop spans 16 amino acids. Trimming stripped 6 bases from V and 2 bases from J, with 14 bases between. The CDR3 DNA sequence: TGTGCCAGCAGCCCCATACGGGGACCTGGGGCCAACGTCCTGACTTTC. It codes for CASSPIRGPGANVLTF.

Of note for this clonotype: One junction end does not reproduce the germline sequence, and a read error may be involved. DNA of the CDR3: TGTGTCAGCAGCTCTAGACAGGTTTCGGCCACTGAAGCTTTCTTT. It specifies CVSSSRQVSATEAFF. The rearrangement joins TRBV9 to TRBJ1-1; D is perhaps TRBD1 (6 bases). The CDR3 is 15 amino acids. Germline V CDR1 and CDR2: SGDLS, YYNGEE.

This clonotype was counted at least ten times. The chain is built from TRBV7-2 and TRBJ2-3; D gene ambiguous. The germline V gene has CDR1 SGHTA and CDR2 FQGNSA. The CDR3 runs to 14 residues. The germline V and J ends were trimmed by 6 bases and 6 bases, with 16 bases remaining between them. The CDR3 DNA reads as TGTGCCAGCAGTTCCCTGGTGTTTCCCGATACGCAGTATTTT. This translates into CASSSLVFPDTQYF.

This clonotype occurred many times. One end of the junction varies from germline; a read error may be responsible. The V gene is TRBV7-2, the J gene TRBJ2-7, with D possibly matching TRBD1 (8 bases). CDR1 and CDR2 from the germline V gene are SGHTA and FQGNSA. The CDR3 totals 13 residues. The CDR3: CASSLEPWTGRDF. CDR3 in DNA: TGTGCCAGCAGCCTAGAGCCTTGGACAGGGAGGGACTTC.

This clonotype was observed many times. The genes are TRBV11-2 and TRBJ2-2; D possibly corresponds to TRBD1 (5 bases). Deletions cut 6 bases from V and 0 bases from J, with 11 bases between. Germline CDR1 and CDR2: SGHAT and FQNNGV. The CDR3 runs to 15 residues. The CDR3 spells CASRGRTPNTGELFF. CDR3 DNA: TGTGCCAGCAGGGGTAGGACACCGAACACCGGGGAGCTGTTTTTT.

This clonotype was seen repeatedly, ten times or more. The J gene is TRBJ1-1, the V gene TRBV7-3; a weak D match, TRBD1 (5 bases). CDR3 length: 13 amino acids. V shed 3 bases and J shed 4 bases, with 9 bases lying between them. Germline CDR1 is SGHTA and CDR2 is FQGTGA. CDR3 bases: TGTGCCAGCAGCTTCGACAGAGCCACTGAAGCTTTCTTT. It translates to CASSFDRATEAFF. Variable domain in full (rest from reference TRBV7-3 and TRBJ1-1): GAGVSQTPSNKVTEKGKYVELRCDPISGHTALYWYRQSLGQGPEFLIYFQGTGAADDSGLPNDRFFAVRPEGSVSTLKIQRTERGDSAVYLCASSFDRATEAFFGQGTRLTVV.

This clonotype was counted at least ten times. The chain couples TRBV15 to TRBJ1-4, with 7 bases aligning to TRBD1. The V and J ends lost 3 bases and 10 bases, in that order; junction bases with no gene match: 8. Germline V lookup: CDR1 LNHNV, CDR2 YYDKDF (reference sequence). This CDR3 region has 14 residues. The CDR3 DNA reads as TGTGCCACCAGCAGCTTACCAACAGGGGCAAAACTGTTTTTT. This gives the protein CATSSLPTGAKLFF. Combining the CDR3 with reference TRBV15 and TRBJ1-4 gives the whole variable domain DAMVIQNPRYQVTQFGKPVTLSCSQTLNHNVMYWYQQKSSQAPKLLFHYYDKDFNNEADTPDNFQSRRPNTSFCFLDIRSPGLGDTAMYLCATSSLPTGAKLFFGSGTQLSVL.

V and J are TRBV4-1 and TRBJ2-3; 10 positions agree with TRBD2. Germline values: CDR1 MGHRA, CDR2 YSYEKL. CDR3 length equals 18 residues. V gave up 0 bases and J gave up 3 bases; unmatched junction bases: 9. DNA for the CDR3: TGCGCCAGCAGCCAAGAAGTAGCGGGGGGACGCTCGACAGATACGCAGTATTTT. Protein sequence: CASSQEVAGGRSTDTQYF.

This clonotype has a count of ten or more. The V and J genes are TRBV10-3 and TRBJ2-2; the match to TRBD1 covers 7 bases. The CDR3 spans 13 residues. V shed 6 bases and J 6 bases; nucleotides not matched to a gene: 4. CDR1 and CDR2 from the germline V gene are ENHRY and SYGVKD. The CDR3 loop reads CAIRKQGPGELFF. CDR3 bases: TGTGCCATCAGAAAACAGGGGCCCGGGGAGCTGTTTTTT.

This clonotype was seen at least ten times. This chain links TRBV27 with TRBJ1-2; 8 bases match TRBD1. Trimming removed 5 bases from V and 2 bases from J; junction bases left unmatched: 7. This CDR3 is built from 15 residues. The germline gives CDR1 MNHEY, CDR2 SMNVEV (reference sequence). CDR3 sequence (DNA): TGTGCCAGCAGTCCCTCACGGACAGGGAACTATGGCTACACCTTC. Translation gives CASSPSRTGNYGYTF.

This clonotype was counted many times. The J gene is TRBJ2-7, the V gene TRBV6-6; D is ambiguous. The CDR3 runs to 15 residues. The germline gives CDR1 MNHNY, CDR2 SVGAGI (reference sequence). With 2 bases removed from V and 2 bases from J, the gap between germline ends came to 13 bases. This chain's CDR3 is CASSYLSSATYEQYF. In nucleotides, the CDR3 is TGTGCCAGCAGTTACCTAAGCTCAGCAACCTACGAGCAGTACTTC.